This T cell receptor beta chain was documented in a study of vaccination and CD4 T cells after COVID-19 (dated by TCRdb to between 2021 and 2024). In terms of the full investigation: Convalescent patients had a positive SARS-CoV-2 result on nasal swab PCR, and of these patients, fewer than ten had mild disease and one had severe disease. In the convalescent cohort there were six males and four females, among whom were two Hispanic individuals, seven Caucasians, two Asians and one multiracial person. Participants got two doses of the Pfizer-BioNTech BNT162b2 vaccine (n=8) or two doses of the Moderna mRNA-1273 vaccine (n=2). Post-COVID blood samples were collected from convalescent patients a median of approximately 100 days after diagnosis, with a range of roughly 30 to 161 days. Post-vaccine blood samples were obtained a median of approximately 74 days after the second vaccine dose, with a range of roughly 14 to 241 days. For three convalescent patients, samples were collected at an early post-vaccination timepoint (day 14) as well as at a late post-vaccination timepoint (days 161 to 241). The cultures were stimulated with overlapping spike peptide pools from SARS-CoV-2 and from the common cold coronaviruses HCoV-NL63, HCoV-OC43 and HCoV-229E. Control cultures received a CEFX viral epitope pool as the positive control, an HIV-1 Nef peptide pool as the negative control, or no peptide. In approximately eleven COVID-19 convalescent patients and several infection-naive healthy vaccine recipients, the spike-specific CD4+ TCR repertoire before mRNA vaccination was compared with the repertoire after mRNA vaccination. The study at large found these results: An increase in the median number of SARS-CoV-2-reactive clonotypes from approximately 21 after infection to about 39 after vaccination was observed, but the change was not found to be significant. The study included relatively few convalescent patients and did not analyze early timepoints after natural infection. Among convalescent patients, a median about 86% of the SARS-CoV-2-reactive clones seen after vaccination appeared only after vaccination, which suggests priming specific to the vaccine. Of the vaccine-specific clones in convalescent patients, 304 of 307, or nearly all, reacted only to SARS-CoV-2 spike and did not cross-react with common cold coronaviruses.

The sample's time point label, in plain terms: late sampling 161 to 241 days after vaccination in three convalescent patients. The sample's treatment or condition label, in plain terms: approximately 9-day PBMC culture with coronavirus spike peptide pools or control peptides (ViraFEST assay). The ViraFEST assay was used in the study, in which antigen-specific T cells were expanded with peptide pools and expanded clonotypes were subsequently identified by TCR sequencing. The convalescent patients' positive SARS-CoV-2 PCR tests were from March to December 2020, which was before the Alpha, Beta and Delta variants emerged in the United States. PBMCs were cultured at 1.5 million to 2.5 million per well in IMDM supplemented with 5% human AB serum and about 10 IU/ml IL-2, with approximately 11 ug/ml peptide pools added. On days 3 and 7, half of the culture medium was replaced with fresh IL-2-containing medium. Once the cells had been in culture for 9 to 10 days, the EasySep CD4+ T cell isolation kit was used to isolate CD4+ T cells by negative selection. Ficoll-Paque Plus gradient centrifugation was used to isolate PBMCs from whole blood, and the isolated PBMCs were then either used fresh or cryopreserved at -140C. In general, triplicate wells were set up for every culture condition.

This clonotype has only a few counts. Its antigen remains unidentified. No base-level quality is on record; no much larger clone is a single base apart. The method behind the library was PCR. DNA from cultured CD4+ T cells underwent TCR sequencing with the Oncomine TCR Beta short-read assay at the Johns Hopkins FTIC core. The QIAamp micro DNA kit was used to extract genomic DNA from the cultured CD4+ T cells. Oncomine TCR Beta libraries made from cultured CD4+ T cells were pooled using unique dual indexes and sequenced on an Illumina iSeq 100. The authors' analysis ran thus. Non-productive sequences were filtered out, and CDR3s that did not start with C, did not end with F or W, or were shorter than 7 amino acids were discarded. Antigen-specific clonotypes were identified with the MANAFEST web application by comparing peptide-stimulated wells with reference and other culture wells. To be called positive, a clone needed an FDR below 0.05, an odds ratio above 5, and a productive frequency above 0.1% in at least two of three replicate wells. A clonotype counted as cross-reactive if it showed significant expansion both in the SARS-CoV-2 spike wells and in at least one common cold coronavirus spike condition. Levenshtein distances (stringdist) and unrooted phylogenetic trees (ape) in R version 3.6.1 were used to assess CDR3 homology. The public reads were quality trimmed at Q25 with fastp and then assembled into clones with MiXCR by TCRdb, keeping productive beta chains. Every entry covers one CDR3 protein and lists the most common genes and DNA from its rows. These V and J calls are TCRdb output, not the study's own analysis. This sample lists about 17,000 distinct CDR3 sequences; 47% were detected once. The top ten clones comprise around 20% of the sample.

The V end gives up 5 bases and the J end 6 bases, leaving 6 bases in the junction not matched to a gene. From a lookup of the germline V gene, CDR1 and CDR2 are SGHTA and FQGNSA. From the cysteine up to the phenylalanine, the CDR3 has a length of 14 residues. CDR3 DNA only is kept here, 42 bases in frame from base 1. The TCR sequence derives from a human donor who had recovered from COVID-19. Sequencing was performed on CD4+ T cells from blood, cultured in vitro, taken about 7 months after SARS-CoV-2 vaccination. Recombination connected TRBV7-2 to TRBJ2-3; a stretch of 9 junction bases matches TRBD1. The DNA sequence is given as TGTGCCAGCAGCCCCGAGACAGGGGGGGATACGCAGTATTTT. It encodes CASSPETGGDTQYF.